Following are 14 T cell receptor beta chains from one sample sequenced in a study of T cells in Graves' hyperthyroidism and ophthalmopathy. Amplification targeted TCR beta CDR3 regions from RNA transcripts. The HTBI set primed first-round TCR CDR3 RT-PCR. TCRdb itself ran the multiplex PCR reads through MiXCR, one entry per CDR3 protein. The table records fewer than 300,000 distinct CDR3 sequences, roughly 15% of them present only once. Source material: blood. Receptor source: a woman in her forties or fifties with Graves' hyperthyroidism that later progressed to Graves' ophthalmopathy.

At least ten counts were recorded for this clonotype. The V gene is TRBV10-3, the J gene TRBJ2-1, with 10 positions matching TRBD2. V lost 10 bases, J lost 6 bases, and 18 bases stayed unmatched. This CDR3 contains 17 residues. From germline, CDR1 is ENHRY and CDR2 SYGVKD. Written as DNA, the CDR3 is TGTGCCAACTCCCAGAGGAGGGGATCTAGCGGGAGCAATGAGCAGTTCTTC. Residues: CANSQRRGSSGSNEQFF.

This clonotype was picked up many times. The gene calls are TRBV6-1 and TRBJ2-7, with 9 nucleotides matching TRBD2. The CDR3 has 14 amino acids. Trimming took 4 bases from V and 8 from J; bases not matched to a gene: 9. In germline, CDR1 is MNHNS, CDR2 SASEGT. As DNA, the CDR3 is TGTGCCAGCAGTGGACTAGCGGCCCTTTCCCAGCAGTACTTC. Translated: CASSGLAALSQQYF.

J is TRBJ2-7 and V is TRBV20-1; 10 nucleotides line up with TRBD2. CDR1 is DFQATT, CDR2 SNEGSKA, per germline (reference sequence). V gave up 6 bases and J gave up 5 bases; unmatched junction bases: 7. The CDR3 is made up of 13 amino acids. The CDR3 protein is CSAEAGGPNEQYF. CDR3 bases: TGCAGTGCCGAAGCGGGAGGGCCCAACGAGCAGTACTTC.

This clonotype has at least ten counts. The genes are TRBV20-1 and TRBJ2-3; D gene unclear. The V and J ends lost 7 bases and 6 bases respectively, with 23 bases between them. CDR1 is DFQATT and CDR2 is SNEGSKA in the germline V gene (reference sequence). The CDR3 has 15 amino acids. The DNA for the CDR3 is TGCAGTGGCAGAGGATCGTCGACGTGGGTGGATACGCAGTATTTT. Amino acids: CSGRGSSTWVDTQYF.

This clonotype has at least ten counts. This rearrangement joins TRBV7-9 to TRBJ2-1; TRBD1 agrees at 8 bases. The CDR3 runs 16 residues. V shed 5 bases, J shed 4 bases, and the junction held 10 bases outside the gene matches. In germline, CDR1 is SEHNR, CDR2 FQNEAQ (reference sequence). This chain's CDR3 is CASSPRGDRGYNEQFF. The DNA for the CDR3 is TGTGCCAGCAGCCCGAGGGGAGACAGGGGTTACAATGAGCAGTTCTTC.

This clonotype was observed at least ten times. This rearrangement joins TRBV20-1 to TRBJ2-3, with 8 bases aligning to TRBD2. V trimming: 4 bases; J trimming: 4 bases; junction bases outside the gene matches: 7. The CDR3 has 14 amino acids. Looked up from germline, CDR1 is DFQATT and CDR2 is SNEGSKA (reference sequence). For the CDR3, the DNA is TGCAGTGCTACCGGACTAGCTCGAGCAGATACGCAGTATTTT. It codes for CSATGLARADTQYF.

This clonotype has at least ten counts. The chain employs TRBV13 and TRBJ2-1; TRBD2 matches 7 bases. The CDR3 is 16 amino acids. CDR1 is PRHDT and CDR2 is FYEKMQ in the germline V gene (reference sequence). With 5 bases clipped from V and 0 bases from J, the junction kept 7 bases outside the gene matches. The chain's CDR3 is CASSGGGFSSYNEQFF. The CDR3 bases are TGTGCCAGCAGCGGGGGGGGGTTCAGCTCCTACAATGAGCAGTTCTTC.

The chain employs TRBV19 and TRBJ1-5; no clear D. Between the trimmed V and J ends, which lost 2 bases and 7 bases, there was a span of 9 bases. Germline loops: CDR1 LNHDA, CDR2 SQIVND (reference sequence). The CDR3 consists of 13 residues. The CDR3 DNA follows: TGTGCCAGTAGTATACAGACCCGACAGCCCCAGCATTTT. This encodes CASSIQTRQPQHF.

This clonotype was counted a few times. Its ends do not fully match the called genes, so a read error is possible. CDR3: CAWVARNTGELFF. CDR3 sequence (DNA): TGTGCCTGGGTGGCGAGGAACACCGGGGAGTTGTTTTTT. The chain employs TRBV30 and TRBJ2-2; possibly TRBD2 for D (5 bases). This CDR3 contains 13 residues. CDR1 is GTSNPN and CDR2 is SVGIG in the germline V gene (reference sequence).

This clonotype showed up many times. The chain carries TRBV18 and TRBJ2-7; 7 positions match TRBD1. V dropped 8 bases and J dropped 2; count of bases not matched to a gene: 9. Germline CDR1 reads KGHSH; CDR2 reads LQKENI. The CDR3 sequence is 14 residues long. CDR3 sequence (DNA): TGTGCCAGCAGTCCGCGGACAGGTGCCTACGAGCAGTACTTC. As protein: CASSPRTGAYEQYF.

In this sample, this clonotype turned up many times. This sequence joins TRBV20-1 and TRBJ2-1; 8 bases are a match to TRBD2. This CDR3 has 15 residues. V gave up 5 bases and J gave up 9 bases; unmatched junction bases: 15. From germline, CDR1 is DFQATT and CDR2 SNEGSKA (reference sequence). This chain's CDR3 is CSASLSGGPGSEQFF. The CDR3, as DNA: TGCAGTGCTTCCCTGTCGGGAGGGCCCGGGAGTGAGCAGTTCTTC.

This chain links TRBV11-1 with TRBJ2-3; unclear D gene. V shed 2 bases and J shed 2 bases, with 11 bases lying between them. This CDR3 spans 15 amino acids. The germline V gene encodes CDR1 SGHAT and CDR2 FQDESV (reference sequence). Written as DNA, the CDR3 is TGTGCCAGCAGCTTAATGGCCAGTCACACAGATACGCAGTATTTT. It translates to CASSLMASHTDTQYF.

This clonotype was seen at least ten times. The chain is built from TRBV28 and TRBJ2-2; the match to TRBD1 covers 7 bases. The CDR3 spans 18 residues. V was clipped by 5 bases and J by 9 bases; unmatched bases: 21. The germline V gene encodes CDR1 MDHEN and CDR2 SYDVKM. The CDR3 here is CASSPYGLPGGRTRELFF. The CDR3 DNA follows: TGTGCCAGCAGTCCGTACGGATTGCCAGGGGGAAGGACCAGGGAGCTGTTTTTT. The variable domain in full, with the rest retrieved from reference TRBV28 and TRBJ2-2, is DVKVTQSSRYLVKRTGEKVFLECVQDMDHENMFWYRQDPGLGLRLIYFSYDVKMKEKGDIPEGYSVSREKKERFSLILESASTNQTSMYLCASSPYGLPGGRTRELFFGEGSRLTVL.

There are many counts of this clonotype. The V gene is TRBV6-1, the J gene TRBJ2-7; weak D call: TRBD1 (6 bases). CDR1 is MNHNS, CDR2 SASEGT, per germline. The CDR3 loop spans 11 amino acids. The V and J ends lost 8 bases and 4 bases respectively, with 9 bases between them. CDR3 sequence reads: CASGRGYEQYF. In DNA form, the CDR3 reads TGTGCCAGCGGCAGGGGATACGAGCAGTACTTC.